The 24 T cell receptor beta chains listed next were all sequenced from one sample in a study of tumor-infiltrating lymphocytes in primary liver carcinoma (dated by TCRdb to about 2017). Total RNA and DNA were co-extracted without cell sorting from roughly 20-30 mg of bulk tissue using the AllPrep DNA/RNA mini kit. TCRdb shows the sequencer as Illumina HiSeq 2500. TCRbeta-specific cDNA was reverse-transcribed from around 500 ng total RNA using a constant-region primer and ProtoScript II reverse transcriptase. The TCRbeta libraries were prepared through three rounds of nested multiplex PCR following a slightly modified ARM-PCR procedure. The first two PCR rounds used multiplex TRBV1-TRBV30 forward primers with a Cbeta reverse primer, each for 10 to 11 cycles. TCRdb handled the public reads itself, with Q25 trimming in fastp and clone calling in MiXCR, and kept productive beta chains. Identical CDR3 proteins give one entry, which carries the most common genes and DNA. Within this sample are about 48,000 distinct CDR3 sequences, with about 80% of them counted one time only. Approximately 30% of the sample comes from the top ten.

Sequenced: liver tumor tissue from sampling region 3. The sample's cell subset or site label is to be understood as: tumor region T3, left-lateral pole. The receptors derive from a man in his forties with primary liver carcinoma and hepatitis B virus infection.

This clonotype was recorded once. The CDR3 carries no conserved terminal phenylalanine or tryptophan, so it likely arises from a read error. The V call is TRBV11-2, the J call TRBJ2-2; weak D call: TRBD1 (6 bases). Deletions cut 4 bases from V and 2 bases from J, with 14 bases between. Germline CDR1 and CDR2: SGHAT and FQNNGV. The CDR3 is 16 amino acids. The CDR3 nucleotides read TGTGCCAGCAGCTCCAGACAGGATTCAAACACCGGGGAGCTGTTTCTT. It encodes CASSSRQDSNTGELFL.

Comment on this clonotype: The junction does not match germline at one end; this may be a read error. The chain recombines TRBV7-8 with TRBJ2-7, with D possibly TRBD1 on 6 matching bases. This CDR3 is built from 15 residues. Germline V gene data show CDR1 as SGHVS and CDR2 as FQNEAQ. CDR3 region: CAGSLGGRQPYEQYF. The CDR3 bases are TGTGCCGGCAGCTTAGGGGGTCGACAACCTTACGAGCAGTATTTC. The full variable domain, with the rest looked up from reference TRBV7-8 and TRBJ2-7, is GAGVSQSPRYKVAKRGQDVALRCDPISGHVSLFWYQQALGQGPEFLTYFQNEAQLDKSGLPSDRFFAERPEGSVSTLKIQRTQQEDSAVYLCAGSLGGRQPYEQYFGPGTRLTVT.

With respect to this clonotype: The junction departs from germline at one end; a sequencing error may be responsible. CDR3 DNA: TGTGCCAGCAGTCTATCAGGGAAGGAGCAGCCCCAACATTTT. Translating it yields CASSLSGKEQPQHF. This chain links TRBV6-5 with TRBJ1-5, with a weak D call TRBD1 (5 bases). CDR1 is MNHEY and CDR2 is SVGAGI in the germline V gene. The length of the CDR3 is 14 residues.

This clonotype was found once. V is TRBV5-1 and J is TRBJ2-3; perhaps TRBD2 as D (5 bases). Looked up from germline, CDR1 is SGHRS and CDR2 is YFSETQ. CDR3 size: 16 residues. The V end lost 2 bases, the J end lost 5 bases, and 18 bases lay between the germline ends. CDR3 sequence (DNA): TGCGCCAGCAGCTTTGATCCTAGCAAGAGTGGAGATACGCAGTATTTT. This codes for CASSFDPSKSGDTQYF.

A remark on this clonotype: The CDR3 does not end in the conserved phenylalanine or tryptophan, so this is likely a read error. The rearrangement joins TRBV12-3 or TRBV12-4 to TRBJ1-4, with D possibly being TRBD1 (6 bases). V was clipped by 7 bases and J by 6 bases, with 15 bases between them. This CDR3 comprises 14 residues. The CDR3 loop reads CASKLTGSDEKLFL. CDR3 in DNA: TGTGCCAGCAAATTGACAGGTTCAGATGAAAAACTGTTTCTA.

The chain joins TRBV11-2 to TRBJ2-3; D is undetermined. The closer fit of TRBJ2-7 to the DNA end suggests the J call may be wrong. In germline, CDR1 is SGHAT, CDR2 FQNNGV. This CDR3 has 13 amino acids. The CDR3 spells CASSPLVDDTQYF. The CDR3 bases are TGTGCCAGCAGCCCGCTAGTAGACGATACGCAGTACTTC.

As to this clonotype: This clone may be a read error of a much larger clone one base away. J is TRBJ2-1 and V is TRBV7-9; D gene ambiguous. The CDR3 is 18 residues long. V was trimmed by 5 bases and J by 2 bases, leaving 22 bases between them. From germline, CDR1 is SEHNR and CDR2 FQNEAQ (reference sequence). The CDR3 DNA is TGTGCCAGCAGCCCCTGGCGTGTGCCCGAAAGCGCCTACAATGAGCAGTTCTTC. This gives the protein CASSPWRVPESAYNEQFF.

The table lists this clonotype with a few counts. One junction end does not reproduce the germline sequence, and a read error may be involved. The chain uses TRBV29-1 and TRBJ2-7; TRBD1 matches 7 bases. The length of the CDR3 is 14 residues. Per germline, CDR1 SQVTM and CDR2 ANQGSEA. The CDR3 bases are TGCAGCGTTGGAGCCGGCACAGGGGACAACGAACAGTACTTC. Translating it yields CSVGAGTGDNEQYF.

A word on this clonotype: The junction departs from germline at one end; a sequencing error may be responsible. The V call is TRBV6-5, the J call TRBJ2-1, with 9 bases identical to TRBD2. The CDR3 runs 14 residues. The germline CDR1 and CDR2 sequences are MNHEY and SVGAGI. This CDR3 reads CANSYTGTSREQLF. The CDR3 nucleotides are TGTGCCAACAGTTACACCGGGACTAGCAGGGAGCAGCTCTTC.

Comment on this clonotype: Compared with germline, one end of the junction differs, possibly owing to a read error. The rearrangement joins TRBV6-6 to TRBJ2-7; D is undetermined. This CDR3 is built from 14 residues. Germline CDR1 MNHNY, CDR2 SVGAGI (reference sequence). The CDR3 nucleotides are TGTGCGAGCAGACCTAGGACCCAGGCCCGGAAGCAGTATTTC. This codes for CASRPRTQARKQYF.

For this clonotype: The conserved final phenylalanine or tryptophan is absent from the CDR3, which likely points to a read error. This chain connects TRBV30 to TRBJ2-2, with D tentatively TRBD2 (6 bases). Per the germline V gene, CDR1 is GTSNPN and CDR2 is SVGIG (reference sequence). This CDR3 is 14 amino acids long. CDR3 coding DNA: TGTGCCTGTCTGGGACTCAGCAGCGCCGGGGGGCTGTTTCTT. Translating gives CACLGLSSAGGLFL.

With regard to this clonotype: An end of the junction differs from the germline gene, which may be a read error. The V and J genes are TRBV6-5 and TRBJ1-2, with D tentatively TRBD1 (5 bases). Germline CDR1 MNHEY, CDR2 SVGAGI. The CDR3 has 16 amino acids. CDR3 protein: CARSLGPQDTLYGYTF. The CDR3 DNA sequence: TGTGCCCGCAGCCTCGGACCCCAGGACACCCTCTATGGCTACACCTTC.

The chain combines TRBV7-8 with TRBJ1-6; 8 positions agree with TRBD1. The length of the CDR3 is 14 residues. V lost 1 base to trimming and J lost 15 bases; unmatched junction nucleotides: 8. Germline V gene sequence: CDR1 SGHVS, CDR2 FQNEAQ. Here the CDR3 reads CASSLGTGTSLLHF. The CDR3 DNA follows: TGTGCCAGCAGCTTAGGGACAGGGACGTCGCTCCTCCACTTT.

Remarks on this clonotype: The junction departs from germline at one end; a sequencing error may be responsible. J is TRBJ1-1 and V is TRBV6-5; D call uncertain. Germline V gene data show CDR1 as MNHEY and CDR2 as SVGAGI. The CDR3 is made up of 14 amino acids. CDR3 coding DNA: TGTGCCAGCAATTCGCTCTCAGGTGACACTGAAACTTTCTTT. Translated, it gives CASNSLSGDTETFF.

Regarding this clonotype: A read error may produce the germline difference seen at one junction end. The chain recombines TRBV29-1 with TRBJ1-1; no reliable D call. The CDR3 covers 12 residues. From germline, CDR1 is SQVTM and CDR2 ANQGSEA. The CDR3 bases are TGCAGCGTTGAAGGCATGAGCACTGAAGCTATCTTT. Protein sequence: CSVEGMSTEAIF.

The chain couples TRBV7-8 to TRBJ2-7, with TRBD2 matching over 7 bases. The CDR3 is made up of 16 amino acids. Per the germline V gene, CDR1 is SGHVS and CDR2 is FQNEAQ. J lost 3 bases, V lost 5 bases, and 13 bases had no gene match. The CDR3 spells CASSPRGLTEIYEQYF. The DNA for the CDR3 is TGTGCCAGCAGCCCCCGGGGACTAACCGAGATCTACGAGCAGTACTTC.

This clonotype was counted a few times. Given a much more abundant clone one base away, this may be a read error. The chain employs TRBV7-8 and TRBJ2-3; tentatively, D is TRBD1 or TRBD2 (6 bases each). The length of the CDR3 is 14 residues. Germline CDR1 reads SGHVS; CDR2 reads FQNEAQ. CDR3 residues: CASSLRGVTDAQYF. CDR3 DNA sequence: TGTGCCAGCAGCTTAAGGGGGGTCACAGATGCGCAGTATTTT.

To note about this clonotype: One end of the junction is discordant with germline, which a read error may explain. This sequence joins TRBV12-3 or TRBV12-4 and TRBJ2-1; TRBD2 aligns across 12 bases. The CDR3 runs 14 residues. As DNA, the CDR3 is TGTGCCAGCAGCCAGACTAGCGGGAGCAATGAGCGGTTCTTC. It translates to CASSQTSGSNERFF.

On this clonotype: A read error may be the cause here, since a much bigger clone is one base away. The gene calls are TRBV7-9 and TRBJ2-5, with D perhaps being TRBD1 or TRBD2 (5 bases each). The germline V gene has CDR1 SEHNR and CDR2 FQNEAQ (reference sequence). This CDR3 comprises 16 residues. DNA of the CDR3: TGTGTCAGCAGCCGTGGGGACGGAAGGATACAAGAGACCCAGTACTTC. Amino acid sequence: CVSSRGDGRIQETQYF.

This clonotype was seen many times. J is TRBJ2-1 and V is TRBV29-1, with TRBD1 matching 10 bases. This CDR3 is built from 17 residues. In germline, CDR1 is SQVTM, CDR2 ANQGSEA. After removal of 5 bases from V and 8 bases from J, the junction contained 18 bases not matched to a gene. This chain's CDR3 is CSVPTEAGTGVWDEQFF. The CDR3 nucleotides are TGCAGCGTTCCTACAGAAGCCGGGACAGGGGTCTGGGATGAGCAGTTCTTC.

This clonotype was seen just once. The chain links TRBV6-5 to TRBJ2-2; D may be TRBD1 (5 bases). CDR1 MNHEY and CDR2 SVGAGI come from the germline V gene. Trimming stripped 6 bases from V and 10 bases from J, with 15 bases between. The CDR3 loop spans 13 amino acids. The CDR3 DNA is TGTGCCAGCAGGCCGGACATGGGCGTGGAGCTGTTTTTT. As protein: CASRPDMGVELFF.

This clonotype was detected many times. The V gene is TRBV30, the J gene TRBJ2-2, with D perhaps TRBD2 (5 bases). The V end lost 0 bases, the J end lost 1 base, and 12 bases lay between the germline ends. The CDR3 has 16 amino acids. CDR1 is GTSNPN, CDR2 SVGIG, per germline (reference sequence). Here the CDR3 DNA reads TGTGCCTGGAGTGTCGGAGGAAGTCGGAACACCGGGGAGCTGTTTTTT. The encoded protein is CAWSVGGSRNTGELFF.

This clonotype was seen only once. V is TRBV4-2 and J is TRBJ2-7; 10 bases are a match to TRBD2. V trimming: 4 bases; J trimming: 3 bases; junction bases outside the gene matches: 9. This CDR3 has 16 residues. The germline CDR1 and CDR2 sequences are LGHNA and YNFKEQ. CDR3 nucleotide sequence: TGTGCCAGCAGCCGAGATCTATCTAGCGGGGGCTACGAGCAGTACTTC. Residues: CASSRDLSSGGYEQYF.

A word on this clonotype: Without the conserved terminal phenylalanine or tryptophan, this CDR3 likely stems from a read error. This chain links TRBV14 with TRBJ2-7; D tentatively fits TRBD1 or TRBD2 (5 bases each). This CDR3 region has 13 residues. Germline loops: CDR1 SGHDN, CDR2 FVKESK. The CDR3 DNA reads as TGTGCAGGCAGCCAAGGGACCTACTACGAGCAGTACTCC. It is translated as CAGSQGTYYEQYS.